This record looks at one T cell receptor (beta chain) sequence and its context. Allocation to cohorts depended on clinical history reported by the participants. Recovery among Cohort 3 donors was established by two negative PCRs, clearance, or symptom resolution. This entry comes from a study of blood T cell repertoires in COVID-19. Study at large: From T cells, B-cell-depleted T cells, or PBMCs came the material, which was cDNA or gDNA.

TCRdb keeps only in-frame clones here, not all; method: immunoSEQ multiplex PCR. The sample has approximately 290,000 clones; 75% to 90% are singletons. Trimming took off 6 bases at V and 4 bases at J, with 17 bases between the two ends. This CDR3 spans 15 amino acids. Per germline, CDR1 SNHLY and CDR2 FYNNEI. V gene TRBV2 combines with J gene TRBJ2-3; possibly TRBD1 for D (6 bases). Sequenced input: PBMCs or T cells enriched from blood (not recorded which). This clonotype originated in a woman in her thirties who had recovered from COVID-19. The CDR3 DNA is TGTGCCAGCAGCGAACAGGGCCTAAGCGCAGATACGCAGTATTTT. Translated: CASSEQGLSADTQYF.